Below, one TCR beta chain is given with its context. Germline V gene sequence: CDR1 LGHNA, CDR2 YSLEER. The CDR3 is 16 residues long. TCRdb re-called the 5' RACE reads and catalogs CDR3 proteins one per entry, DNA excluded. Here the sample table reports some 450,000 distinct CDR3 sequences. This record belongs to a study of T cells expressing NK-cell markers. This TCR was sampled from a woman between 18 and 70 years old in good health. Sequences were obtained from blood T cells: a sorted CD56 or NKG2C T cell subset, CD4+ or CD8+ T cells, or bulk PBMC T cells (not recorded which). The V gene is TRBV4-3, the J gene TRBJ2-1; TCRdb designates TRBD1, a call that cannot be tested without DNA. CDR3 in amino acids: CASSQDDGGLYNEQFF.